The 24 T cell receptor beta chains below were found in one sample sequenced in a study of cytomegalovirus exposure and HLA in healthy donors. The PCR had 60 Vbeta and 13 Jbeta primers. This table comes from immunoSEQ multiplex PCR, and its TCRdb copy is limited to in-frame clones, with some not included. The sample yields 100,000 to 150,000 clones, under 85% seen once. Sequencing was done on a sample of PBMCs. The receptor source for this set is a woman aged 50 to 65 in good health and CMV-seropositive.

The rearrangement joins TRBV29-1 to TRBJ2-2; a weak D match, TRBD1 (5 bases). Trimming removed 6 bases at V and 2 bases at J, with 13 bases between. Germline assignment: CDR1 SQVTM and CDR2 ANQGSEA. The CDR3 contains 14 residues. Here the CDR3 reads CSVFGASNTGELFF. In nucleotides, the CDR3 is TGCAGCGTGTTTGGGGCCTCTAACACCGGGGAGCTGTTTTTT.

This chain joins TRBV2 and TRBJ1-3; D possibly corresponds to TRBD1 (6 bases). The V gene's germline CDR1 is SNHLY and CDR2 FYNNEI. The germline V and J ends were trimmed by 1 base and 0 bases, with 10 bases remaining between them. CDR3 size: 16 residues. In nucleotides, the CDR3 is TGTGCCAGCAGTGAAGGTCAGGGGAGCTCTGGAAACACCATATATTTT. This translates into CASSEGQGSSGNTIYF.

The gene calls are TRBV7-6 and TRBJ1-1; a possible D gene is TRBD1 (5 bases). The CDR3 runs to 14 residues. V was cut by 3 bases and J by 4 bases, with 12 bases left in between. Germline V lookup: CDR1 SGHVS, CDR2 FNYEAQ. Here the CDR3 reads CASSFRQGLTEAFF. CDR3 coding DNA: TGTGCCAGCAGCTTTAGGCAGGGTCTCACTGAAGCTTTCTTT.

The J gene is TRBJ2-1, the V gene TRBV30, with 7 bases that match TRBD1. J gave up 6 bases and V 4 bases, and 0 bases lay outside the gene matches. The CDR3 runs 11 residues. Germline V gives CDR1 GTSNPN, CDR2 SVGIG (reference sequence). The CDR3 spells CAWTGGNEQFF. The CDR3 DNA sequence: TGTGCCTGGACAGGGGGCAATGAGCAGTTCTTC.

This sequence joins TRBV6-5 and TRBJ2-7; 8 bases fit TRBD2. CDR1 is MNHEY, CDR2 SVGAGI, per germline. V shed 2 bases, J shed 2 bases, and the junction held 8 bases outside the gene matches. The CDR3 loop spans 16 amino acids. The DNA of the CDR3 is TGTGCCAGCAGTTACGGGGTGGGTAGCGGGGCCTACGAGCAGTACTTC. This codes for CASSYGVGSGAYEQYF.

The chain uses TRBV11-2 and TRBJ2-7; D is undetermined. Trimming shortened V by 6 bases and J by 0 bases, and 12 bases separated the two germline ends. The V gene's germline CDR1 is SGHAT and CDR2 FQNNGV. The CDR3 length is 14 residues. This CDR3 reads CASRIDSLSYEQYF. Here the CDR3 DNA reads TGTGCCAGCAGGATAGACTCCCTCTCCTACGAGCAGTACTTC.

This clone has only a few counts. This chain uses TRBV28 with TRBJ2-1; weak D call: TRBD1 (10 bases). The CDR3 is made up of 17 amino acids. Trimming cost V 6 bases and J 4 bases, with 22 bases left between them. Germline loops: CDR1 MDHEN, CDR2 SYDVKM. The CDR3 nucleotides are TGTGCCAGCAGGCCACGACAGGGGGCGGGGGGGTACAATGAGCAGTTCTTC. This codes for CASRPRQGAGGYNEQFF.

V and J are TRBV6-5 and TRBJ1-2; the match to TRBD1 covers 9 bases. Trimming took 5 bases from V and 4 from J; bases not matched to a gene: 5. The CDR3 consists of 14 residues. Germline V CDR1 and CDR2: MNHEY, SVGAGI. The CDR3 DNA reads as TGTGCCAGCAGTCCGGACAGGGGAGGCTATGGCTACACCTTC. Its translation: CASSPDRGGYGYTF.

The rearrangement joins TRBV7-6 to TRBJ2-1, with D uncertain. The CDR3 loop spans 14 amino acids. Germline CDR1 is SGHVS and CDR2 is FNYEAQ. V lost 1 base and J 2 bases, leaving 6 bases between the germline ends. CDR3 protein: CASSLVATYNEQFF. Here the CDR3 DNA reads TGTGCCAGCAGCTTAGTGGCCACCTACAATGAGCAGTTCTTC.

The chain recombines TRBV7-9 with TRBJ2-6; 8 bases map to TRBD2. Germline assignment: CDR1 SEHNR and CDR2 FQNEAQ (reference sequence). V was pared by 10 bases and J by 0 bases, with 14 bases of the junction left unmatched. The CDR3 covers 18 residues. The chain's CDR3 is CANSPLAGTYSGANVLTF. CDR3 in DNA: TGTGCCAACTCGCCCCTAGCGGGTACCTACTCTGGGGCCAACGTCCTGACTTTC. Together with reference TRBV7-9 and TRBJ2-6, the CDR3 gives the full variable domain: DTGVSQNPRHKITKRGQNVTFRCDPISEHNRLYWYRQTLGQGPEFLTYFQNEAQLEKSRLLSDRFSAERPKGSFSTLEIQRTEQGDSAMYLCANSPLAGTYSGANVLTFGAGSRLTVL.

The V call is TRBV7-9, the J call TRBJ1-5; possible D gene TRBD1, 5 bases. This CDR3 spans 16 amino acids. Germline V lookup: CDR1 SEHNR, CDR2 FQNEAQ (reference sequence). V was cut by 6 bases and J by 1 base, with 16 bases left in between. In nucleotides, the CDR3 is TGTGCCAGCAGTCGCACCAGGGTGCCCAGCAATCAGCCCCAGCATTTT. This translates into CASSRTRVPSNQPQHF.

A few counts support this clone. The chain joins TRBV30 to TRBJ2-3; D possibly corresponds to TRBD2 (7 bases). The CDR3 is 14 residues long. Germline-derived CDR1 and CDR2 are GTSNPN and SVGIG (reference sequence). The ends were cut back, 1 base at V and 3 bases at J, with 11 bases in the middle. CDR3 sequence: CAWSGGGGTDTQYF. The CDR3 nucleotides read TGTGCCTGGAGTGGAGGGGGGGGGACAGATACGCAGTATTTT.

The chain combines TRBV9 with TRBJ2-3; no firm D call. The germline gives CDR1 SGDLS, CDR2 YYNGEE. The CDR3 sequence is 14 residues long. V was trimmed by 4 bases and J by 0 bases, leaving 9 bases between them. The CDR3 region is CASSTVISTDTQYF. CDR3 sequence (DNA): TGTGCCAGCAGCACGGTGATAAGCACAGATACGCAGTATTTT. Based on the CDR3 plus reference TRBV9 and TRBJ2-3, the full variable domain is DSGVTQTPKHLITATGQRVTLRCSPRSGDLSVYWYQQSLDQGLQFLIQYYNGEERAKGNILERFSAQQFPDLHSELNLSSLELGDSALYFCASSTVISTDTQYFGPGTRLTVL.

This clone appeared a few times. V is TRBV7-9 and J is TRBJ1-2; 7 nucleotides align to TRBD1. CDR1 SEHNR and CDR2 FQNEAQ come from the germline V gene (reference sequence). The CDR3 totals 14 residues. V shed 2 bases and J 2 bases; nucleotides not matched to a gene: 2. The CDR3, as DNA: TGTGCCAGCAGCTTAACAGGGGCGAACTATGGCTACACCTTC. This gives the protein CASSLTGANYGYTF.

This rearrangement joins TRBV4-1 to TRBJ2-7, with 9 nucleotides matching TRBD1. V was pared by 2 bases and J by 10 bases, with 12 bases of the junction left unmatched. The CDR3 consists of 15 residues. Germline CDR1 reads MGHRA; CDR2 reads YSYEKL. The CDR3 DNA sequence: TGCGCCAGCAGCCAAAACTCACAGGGGGCAGCTTTTCAGTACTTC. Translating it yields CASSQNSQGAAFQYF.

This clone was counted only a few times. The V gene is TRBV29-1, the J gene TRBJ2-5, with D tentatively TRBD2 (5 bases). Germline CDR1 and CDR2: SQVTM and ANQGSEA. V dropped 6 bases and J dropped 4 bases, with 15 bases sitting between them. The CDR3 sequence is 13 residues long. The CDR3 sequence: CSVRGSGGETQYF. The CDR3 coding sequence is TGCAGCGTGCGAGGGTCGGGTGGAGAGACCCAGTACTTC.

This chain links TRBV7-6 with TRBJ1-1, with 7 bases aligning to TRBD1. Losses at the gene ends were 5 bases for V and 1 base for J; bases not matched to a gene: 13. CDR3 length: 17 amino acids. Germline CDR1 reads SGHVS; CDR2 reads FNYEAQ. DNA for the CDR3: TGTGCCAGCAGCCCGTTATACAGGGGAATAGGGAACACTGAAGCTTTCTTT. The encoded protein is CASSPLYRGIGNTEAFF.

The genes are TRBV6-1 and TRBJ1-4, with 8 bases aligning to TRBD1. CDR3 size: 14 residues. The V gene end was trimmed by 6 bases and the J gene end by 8 bases; junction bases not matched to a gene: 8. Germline V gene sequence: CDR1 MNHNS, CDR2 SASEGT. CDR3 sequence reads: CASREQGVGEKLFF. The DNA for the CDR3 is TGTGCCAGCAGGGAACAGGGGGTGGGGGAAAAACTGTTTTTT.

The chain has TRBV5-1 and TRBJ2-1; no firm D call. The CDR3 has 16 amino acids. V lost 2 bases and J 0 bases, leaving 12 bases between the germline ends. In germline, CDR1 is SGHRS, CDR2 YFSETQ. The CDR3 loop reads CASSLALPSSYNEQFF. For the CDR3, the DNA is TGCGCCAGCAGCTTAGCGCTCCCCAGCTCCTACAATGAGCAGTTCTTC. The entire variable domain, with the rest obtained from reference TRBV5-1 and TRBJ2-1, is as follows: KAGVTQTPRYLIKTRGQQVTLSCSPISGHRSVSWYQQTPGQGLQFLFEYFSETQRNKGNFPGRFSGRQFSNSRSEMNVSTLELGDSALYLCASSLALPSSYNEQFFGPGTRLTVL.

The gene calls are TRBV11-2 and TRBJ1-1, with D uncertain. With 1 base removed from V and 4 bases from J, the gap between germline ends came to 10 bases. Germline CDR1 and CDR2: SGHAT and FQNNGV. The CDR3 covers 14 residues. The CDR3 DNA follows: TGTGCCAGCAGCTTAGGATGGGAGGGCACTGAAGCTTTCTTT. Encoded protein: CASSLGWEGTEAFF.

The table lists this clone with a few counts. The CDR3 DNA sequence: TGCGCCAGCAGCGGCGGGGAGCAGGGCAATGAGCAGTTCTTC. As protein: CASSGGEQGNEQFF. This chain connects TRBV5-1 to TRBJ2-1, with D possibly matching TRBD2 (6 bases). CDR3 length equals 14 residues. The V end was cut by 4 bases, the J end by 6 bases, with 14 bases between. From germline, CDR1 is SGHRS and CDR2 YFSETQ.

This clone was recorded a few times. The J gene is TRBJ1-4, the V gene TRBV11-2, with D maybe TRBD1 (5 bases). The germline V gene encodes CDR1 SGHAT and CDR2 FQNNGV. The CDR3 runs to 11 residues. CDR3 sequence: CAGGVGGKLFF. In DNA form, the CDR3 reads TGTGCGGGGGGGGTCGGAGGAAAACTGTTTTTT.

This clone was seen more than once but under ten times. The chain uses TRBV29-1 and TRBJ1-1; a possible D gene is TRBD1 (6 bases). V was pared by 5 bases and J by 0 bases, with 19 bases between. In germline, CDR1 is SQVTM, CDR2 ANQGSEA. The CDR3 length is 16 residues. In DNA form, the CDR3 reads TGCAGCGTTCTTAGAGAACAGGGAATAATGAACACTGAAGCTTTCTTT. Residues: CSVLREQGIMNTEAFF. Variable domain in full (rest from reference TRBV29-1 and TRBJ1-1): SAVISQKPSRDICQRGTSLTIQCQVDSQVTMMFWYRQQPGQSLTLIATANQGSEATYESGFVIDKFPISRPNLTFSTLTVSNMSPEDSSIYLCSVLREQGIMNTEAFFGQGTRLTVV.

CDR3 in amino acids: CASSLSSSGRVVNEQFF. The CDR3 DNA reads TGTGCCAGCAGTTTATCTTCTAGCGGGAGAGTGGTAAATGAGCAGTTCTTC. The chain employs TRBV27 and TRBJ2-1, with 10 bases lining up with TRBD2. Germline V lookup: CDR1 MNHEY, CDR2 SMNVEV (reference sequence). The CDR3 contains 17 residues. V lost 0 bases and J lost 7; bases outside the gene matches: 9.